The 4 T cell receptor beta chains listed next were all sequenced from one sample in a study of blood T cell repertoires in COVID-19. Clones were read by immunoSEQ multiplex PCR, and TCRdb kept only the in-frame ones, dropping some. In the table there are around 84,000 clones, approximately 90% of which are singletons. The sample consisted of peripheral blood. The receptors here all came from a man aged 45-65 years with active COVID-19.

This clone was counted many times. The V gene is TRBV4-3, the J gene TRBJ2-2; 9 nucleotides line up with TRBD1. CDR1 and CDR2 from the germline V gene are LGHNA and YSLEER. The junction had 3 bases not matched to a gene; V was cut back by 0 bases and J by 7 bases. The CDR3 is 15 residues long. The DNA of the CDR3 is TGCGCCAGCAGCCAAGACGGGACAGGGCTCGGGGAGCTGTTTTTT. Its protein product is CASSQDGTGLGELFF.

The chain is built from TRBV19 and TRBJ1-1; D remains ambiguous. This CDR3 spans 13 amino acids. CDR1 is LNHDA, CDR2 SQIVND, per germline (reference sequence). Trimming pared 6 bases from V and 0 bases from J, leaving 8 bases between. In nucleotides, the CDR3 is TGTGCCAGTAGGGGAGAAATGAACACTGAAGCTTTCTTT. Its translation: CASRGEMNTEAFF.

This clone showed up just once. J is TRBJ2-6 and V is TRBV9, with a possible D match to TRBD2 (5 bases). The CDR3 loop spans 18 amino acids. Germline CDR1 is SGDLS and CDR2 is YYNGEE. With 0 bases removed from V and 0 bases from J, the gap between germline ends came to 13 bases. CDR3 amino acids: CASSVATEEASGANVLTF. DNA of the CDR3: TGTGCCAGCAGCGTAGCCACAGAGGAGGCCTCTGGGGCCAACGTCCTGACTTTC.

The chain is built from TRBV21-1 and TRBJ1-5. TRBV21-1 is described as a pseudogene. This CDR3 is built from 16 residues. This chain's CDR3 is CASPRSRVYSNQPQHF. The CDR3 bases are TGTGCCAGCCCACGGTCGAGGGTTTATAGCAATCAGCCCCAGCATTTT.